This T cell receptor beta chain was retrieved from a study of blood T cell repertoires in COVID-19. Only one count was recorded for this clone. Data came from immunoSEQ multiplex PCR; TCRdb stores just in-frame clones and leaves some out. Of fewer than 300,000 clones in the sample, 83% were seen once. Sequencing input: peripheral blood. The receptor was derived from a woman in her seventies with active or convalescent COVID-19.

The CDR3 bases are TGTGCCTGGAGTGTACGCGGGGGCGGGAACGAGCAGTACTTC. It encodes CAWSVRGGGNEQYF. The rearrangement uses TRBV30 and TRBJ2-7; D is possibly TRBD2 (7 bases). Between the trimmed V and J ends, which lost 0 bases and 5 bases, there was a span of 14 bases. CDR3 size: 14 residues. Looked up from germline, CDR1 is GTSNPN and CDR2 is SVGIG (reference sequence).